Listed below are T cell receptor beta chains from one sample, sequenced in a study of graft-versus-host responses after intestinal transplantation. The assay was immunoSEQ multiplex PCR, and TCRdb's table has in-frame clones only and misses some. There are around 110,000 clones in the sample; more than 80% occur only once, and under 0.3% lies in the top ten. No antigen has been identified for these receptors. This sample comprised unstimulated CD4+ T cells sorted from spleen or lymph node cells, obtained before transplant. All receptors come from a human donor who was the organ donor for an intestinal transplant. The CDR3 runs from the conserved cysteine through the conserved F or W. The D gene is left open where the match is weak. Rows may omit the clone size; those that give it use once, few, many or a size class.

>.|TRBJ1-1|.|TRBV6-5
TGTGCCAGCATGGGGCCCATGGGCACTGAAGCTTTCTTT
CASMGPMGTEAFF
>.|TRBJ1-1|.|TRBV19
TGTGCCAGTAGTATAGAAGCTGGGGCCCTGAACACTGAAGCTTTCTTT
CASSIEAGALNTEAFF
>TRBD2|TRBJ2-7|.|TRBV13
TGTGCCAGCAGCCCCTGGGGGGGCTACGAGCAGTACTTC
CASSPWGGYEQYF
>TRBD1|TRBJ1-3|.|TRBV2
TGTGCCAGCAGTAGACAGGGTGCTGGAAACACCATATATTTT
CASSRQGAGNTIYF
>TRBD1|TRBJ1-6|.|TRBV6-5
TGTGCCAGCAGTCGCACGGGACAGGGGAATTCACCCCTCCACTTT
CASSRTGQGNSPLHF
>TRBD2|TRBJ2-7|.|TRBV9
TGTGCCAGCAGCGCTGGACTAGCGGCCTACGAGCAGTACTTC
CASSAGLAAYEQYF
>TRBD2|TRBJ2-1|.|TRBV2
TGTGCCAGCAGTGAAGGTGGACTAGCGGGAGTATTTCGGTTAGATGAGCAGTTCTTC
CASSEGGLAGVFRLDEQFF
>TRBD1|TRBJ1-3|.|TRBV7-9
TGTGCCAGCAGCGTCGGTGACAGGGTCTCTGGAAACACCATATATTTT
CASSVGDRVSGNTIYF
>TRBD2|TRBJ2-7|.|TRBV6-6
TGTGCCAGCAGTCCGACTAGCCTCAACGAGCAGTACTTC
CASSPTSLNEQYF
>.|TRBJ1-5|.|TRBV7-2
TGTGCCAGCAGCTTAGATGCTGGGAAGGGCAATCAGCCCCAGCATTTT
CASSLDAGKGNQPQHF
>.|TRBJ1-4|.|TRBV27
TGTGCCAGCAGGGACAGTAATGAAAAACTGTTTTTT
CASRDSNEKLFF
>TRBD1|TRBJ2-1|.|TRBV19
TGTGCCAGTAGGGACAGGTTGAGCACCTACAATGAGCAGTTCTTC
CASRDRLSTYNEQFF
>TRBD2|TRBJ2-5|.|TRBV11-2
TGTGCCAGCAGCTTAGGATTGACTAGCCAGGAGACCCAGTACTTC
CASSLGLTSQETQYF
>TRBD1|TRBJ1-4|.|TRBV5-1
TGCGCCAGCAGCCCGGACAGGAAAAAACTGTTTTTT
CASSPDRKKLFF
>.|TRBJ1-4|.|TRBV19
TGTGCCAGTAGCCGGGACTTTCGAAAACTGTTTTTT
CASSRDFRKLFF
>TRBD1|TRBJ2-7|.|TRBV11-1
TGTGCCAGCAGCTCGGGACAGGGGGGCTACGAGCAGTACTTC
CASSSGQGGYEQYF
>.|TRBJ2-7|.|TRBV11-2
TGTGCCAGCAGCTTAGGGCTGGCGGGCTCCTACGAGCAGTACTTC
CASSLGLAGSYEQYF
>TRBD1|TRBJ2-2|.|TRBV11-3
TGTGCCAGCAGCCTCGGGACAGGGCGGACCGGGGAGCTGTTTTTT
CASSLGTGRTGELFF
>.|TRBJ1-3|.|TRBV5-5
TGTGCCAGCAGCTTTTCTTGGGACAACTCTGGAAACACCATATATTTT
CASSFSWDNSGNTIYF
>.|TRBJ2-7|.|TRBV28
TGTGCCAGTCTCACTCGGACGCCCGGGCCCGAGCAGTACTTC
CASLTRTPGPEQYF
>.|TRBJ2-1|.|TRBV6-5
TGTGCCAGCAGTTATAGCAGGGTAGCGAATGAGCAGTTCTTC
CASSYSRVANEQFF
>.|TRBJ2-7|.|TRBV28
TGTGCCAGCAGTAGAATATCAGGGTCGTCCGAGCAGTACTTC
CASSRISGSSEQYF
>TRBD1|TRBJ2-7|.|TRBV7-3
TGTGCCAGCAGCTTCCTACAGGGGACCAAACAGTACTTC
CASSFLQGTKQYF
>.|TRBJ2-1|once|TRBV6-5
TGTGCCAGCAGTTACTCGACTCCCTCCTACAATGAGCAGTTCTTC
CASSYSTPSYNEQFF
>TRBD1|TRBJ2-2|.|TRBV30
TGTGCCTGGAGTTCTCTGGCAGGGGGCTTCCCTTCGCACACCGGGGAGCTGTTTTTT
CAWSSLAGGFPSHTGELFF
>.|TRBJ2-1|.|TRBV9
TGTGCCAGCAGCGTAGCTGTCGACGGGTCAGTAGGCGAGCAGTTCTTC
CASSVAVDGSVGEQFF
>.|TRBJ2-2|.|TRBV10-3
TGTGCCATCAGCTCATCCGTAAATCAGGGGGAGCTGTTTTTT
CAISSSVNQGELFF
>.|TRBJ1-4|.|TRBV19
TGTGCCAGTAGCCCTTTCATATCAGGGGAAGAAAAACTGTTTTTT
CASSPFISGEEKLFF
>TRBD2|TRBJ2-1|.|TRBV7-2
TGTGCCAGCAGCTTAGCCGGGACTAGTGAGCAGTTCTTC
CASSLAGTSEQFF
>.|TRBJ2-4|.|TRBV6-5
TGTGCATCTGCCGAACTAGCCAAAAACATTCAGTACTTC
CASAELAKNIQYF
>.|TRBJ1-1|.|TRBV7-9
TGTGCCAGCAGCTTACCCGGCAGGGAGCAAGAAGCTTTCTTT
CASSLPGREQEAFF
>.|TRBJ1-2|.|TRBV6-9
TGTGCCAGCAGTTATAGTCCCGGGGCATCAAATGGCTACACCTTC
CASSYSPGASNGYTF
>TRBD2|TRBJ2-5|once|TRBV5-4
TGTGCCAGCAGTCGGACTAGCGAAGAGACCCAGTACTTC
CASSRTSEETQYF
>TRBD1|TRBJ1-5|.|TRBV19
TGTGCCAGTAGCCGCATGGGGACAGTCAATCAGCCCCAGCATTTT
CASSRMGTVNQPQHF
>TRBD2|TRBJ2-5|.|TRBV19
TGTGCCAGTAGTATGGGACTAGCGAGAGAGACCCAGTACTTC
CASSMGLARETQYF
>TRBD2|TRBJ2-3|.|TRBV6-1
TGTGCCAGCAGTGAAGTTACCGTAGCGGGAGGGGGAGATACGCAGTATTTT
CASSEVTVAGGGDTQYF
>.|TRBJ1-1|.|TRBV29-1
TGCAGCGTTGCCCCCTCGACAGCCCTGAACACTGAAGCTTTCTTT
CSVAPSTALNTEAFF
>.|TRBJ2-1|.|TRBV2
TGTGCCAGCAGTCCCCCCCTTATGGATGAGCAGTTCTTC
CASSPPLMDEQFF
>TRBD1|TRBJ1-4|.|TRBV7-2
TGTGCCAGCAGACTCGCAGCGGGACAGAGACTTTTTTTT
CASRLAAGQRLFF
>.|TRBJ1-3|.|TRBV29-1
TGCAGCGCCCAACGACAGCTCTCTGGAAACACCATATATTTT
CSAQRQLSGNTIYF
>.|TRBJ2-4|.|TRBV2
TGTGCCAGCAGGGACAGACTAAACATTCAGTACTTC
CASRDRLNIQYF
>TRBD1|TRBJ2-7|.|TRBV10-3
TGTGCCATCAGTGAGCCGGGGAGGACAGGGAGCTCCTACGAGCAGTACTTC
CAISEPGRTGSSYEQYF
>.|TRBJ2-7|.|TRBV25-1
TGTGCCAGCACTCGTGGGGGCTCCTACGAGCAGTACTTC
CASTRGGSYEQYF
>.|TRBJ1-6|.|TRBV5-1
TGCGCCAGCAGCACCACAGGGAGCTCCTATAATTCACCCCTCCACTTT
CASSTTGSSYNSPLHF
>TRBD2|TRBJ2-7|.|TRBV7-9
TGTGCCATCTCAGGGCTGAGGACTAGCGACACCTACGAGCAGTACTTC
CAISGLRTSDTYEQYF
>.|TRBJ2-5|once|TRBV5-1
TGCGCCAGCAGCCCGGGACTCGCCGGGCCTGAGACCCAGTACTTC
CASSPGLAGPETQYF
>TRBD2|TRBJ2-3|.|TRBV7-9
TGTGCCAGCAGCCAGACTAGCGGGGGAATCCCTAGCACAGATACGCAGTATTTT
CASSQTSGGIPSTDTQYF
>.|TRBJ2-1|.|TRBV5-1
TGCGCCAGCAGCTTATTAGGGACCTACTCCAATGAGCAGTTCTTC
CASSLLGTYSNEQFF
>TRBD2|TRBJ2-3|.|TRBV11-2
TGTGCCAGCAGTCATAGTGTTGGACTAGCGGGTACAGATACGCAGTATTTT
CASSHSVGLAGTDTQYF
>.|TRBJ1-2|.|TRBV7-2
TGTGCCAGCAGCCCATTGACAGGCACCTACCCCGCTAACTATGGCTACACCTTC
CASSPLTGTYPANYGYTF
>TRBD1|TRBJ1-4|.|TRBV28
TGTGCCAGCAGTCCACTCGGGACAGTTTCTAATGAAAAACTGTTTTTT
CASSPLGTVSNEKLFF
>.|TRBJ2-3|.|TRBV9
TGTGCCAGCAGCCTCGACGGGCCCGTAGATACGCAGTATTTT
CASSLDGPVDTQYF
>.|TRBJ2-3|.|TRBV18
TGTGCCAGCTCACCGATAAGGGGACGCTCCAGCACAGATACGCAGTATTTT
CASSPIRGRSSTDTQYF
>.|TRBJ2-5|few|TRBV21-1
TGTGCCAGCAGCAAAGTCTCCAGCGGGAGGGGCCAAGAGACCCAGTACTTC
CASSKVSSGRGQETQYF
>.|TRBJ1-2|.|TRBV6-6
TGTGCCAGCAGTTACCCACAACTTATGGAGGATGGCTACACCTTC
CASSYPQLMEDGYTF
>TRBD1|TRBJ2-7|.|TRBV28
TGTGCCAGCAGTTTTTACCCAGGGGGCTACGAGCAGTACTTC
CASSFYPGGYEQYF
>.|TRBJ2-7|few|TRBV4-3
TGCGCCAGCAGCCAAGTCCCGTGGTACGAGCAGTACTTC
CASSQVPWYEQYF